These T cell receptor beta chains were read from a single sample in a study of blood T cell repertoires in COVID-19. Profiling relied on immunoSEQ multiplex PCR, and the TCRdb table lists in-frame clones only, not all of them. The data hold 200,000 to 250,000 clones, with about 91% observed a single time. Source material: PBMCs or T cells enriched from blood (not recorded which). Every receptor here comes from a woman between 45 and 65 years old with acute COVID-19. Both conserved end residues are part of each CDR3. The D gene is left open where the match is weak. The size field is filled for only some rows; it gives once, few, many or a size class.

D gene	V gene	clone size	J gene	CDR3 DNA	CDR3 protein
.	TRBV3-1/TRBV3-2	.	TRBJ1-2	TGTGCCAGCAGCCAAGAGGGGGGACCGAGTTACGGCTACACCTTC	CASSQEGGPSYGYTF
TRBD2	TRBV5-1	once	TRBJ2-5	TGCGCCAGCAGCCAAGGGACTAGCGGGCTACAAGAGACCCAGTACTTC	CASSQGTSGLQETQYF
TRBD1	TRBV28	once	TRBJ1-2	TGTGCCAGCAACAGGGGACGCTATGGCTACACCTTC	CASNRGRYGYTF
TRBD1	TRBV5-1	few	TRBJ1-2	TGCGCCAGCCCGAGGACAGGGGGCAAGAAGGGCTACACCTTC	CASPRTGGKKGYTF
.	TRBV30	.	TRBJ2-5	TGTGCCTGGAGTGGCCAGGAGACCCAGTACTTC	CAWSGQETQYF
.	TRBV6-5	few	TRBJ2-7	TGTGCCAGCAGTTCACAGGCCCCCCTCTACTACGAGCAGTACTTC	CASSSQAPLYYEQYF
.	TRBV19	.	TRBJ2-1	TGTGCCAGCTTAGCCCCAAGCTCCTACAATGAGCAGTTCTTC	CASLAPSSYNEQFF
TRBD1	TRBV11-2	.	TRBJ1-2	TGTGCCAGCAGCTTTGACCTGGGACAGCTCAGTAACTATGGCTACACCTTC	CASSFDLGQLSNYGYTF
.	TRBV7-9	.	TRBJ1-1	TGTGCCAGCAGCTCAAACAGGGAGCGGGGCTCTTTCTTT	CASSSNRERGSFF
TRBD2	TRBV7-9	.	TRBJ2-7	TGTGCCAGCAGCTTAGAGGGCGGGAGGATCTACGAGCAGTACTTC	CASSLEGGRIYEQYF